These 22 T cell receptor beta chains originate from one sample sequenced in a study of blood T cell repertoires in COVID-19. The assay was immunoSEQ multiplex PCR, and TCRdb's table has in-frame clones only and misses some. This table holds over 200,000 clones, 84% found once. Sequenced sample: PBMCs or T cells enriched from blood (not recorded which). The receptors were gathered from a woman aged 40-49 years who had recovered from COVID-19.

The gene calls are TRBV2 and TRBJ1-6; the match to TRBD1 covers 9 bases. Trimming took 9 bases from V and 6 from J; bases not matched to a gene: 9. From germline, CDR1 is SNHLY and CDR2 FYNNEI. CDR3 length equals 15 residues. The CDR3 DNA reads as TGTGCCAGAAATTACCCGGGACAGGGTAATTCACCCCTCCACTTT. Translated: CARNYPGQGNSPLHF.

V and J are TRBV9 and TRBJ2-5; 8 nucleotides align to TRBD2. CDR1 is SGDLS, CDR2 YYNGEE, per germline. The CDR3 contains 14 residues. V lost 3 bases to trimming and J lost 4 bases; unmatched junction nucleotides: 5. CDR3 coding DNA: TGTGCCAGCAGCGCGGGACTAGGAGGAGAGACCCAGTACTTC. Protein: CASSAGLGGETQYF. Complete variable domain (other parts from reference TRBV9 and TRBJ2-5): DSGVTQTPKHLITATGQRVTLRCSPRSGDLSVYWYQQSLDQGLQFLIQYYNGEERAKGNILERFSAQQFPDLHSELNLSSLELGDSALYFCASSAGLGGETQYFGPGTRLLVL.

The chain couples TRBV28 to TRBJ1-1, with D uncertain. V was clipped by 6 bases and J by 4 bases, with 18 bases between them. Germline V lookup: CDR1 MDHEN, CDR2 SYDVKM. The CDR3 contains 15 residues. This CDR3 is CASRALRSKSTEAFF. The CDR3 nucleotides read TGTGCCAGCAGGGCCTTAAGGAGCAAGAGCACTGAAGCTTTCTTT.

This clone was found once. The chain combines TRBV6-2 or TRBV6-3 with TRBJ2-7; tentatively, D is TRBD1 (6 bases). The CDR3 length is 16 residues. The V end was cut by 2 bases, the J end by 3 bases, with 17 bases between. Germline CDR1 is MNHEY and CDR2 is SVGEGT. DNA of the CDR3: TGTGCCAGCAGTTACATGGGCTCAGGGGTCCTCTACGAGCAGTACGTC. It translates to CASSYMGSGVLYEQYV.

CDR3 sequence reads: CASSYTTREGWNEQFF. Here the CDR3 DNA reads TGTGCCAGCAGTTACACCACCCGGGAGGGTTGGAATGAGCAGTTCTTC. This chain joins TRBV6-5 and TRBJ2-1; 8 bases line up with TRBD2. After removal of 2 bases from V and 7 bases from J, the junction contained 10 bases not matched to a gene. Germline CDR1 is MNHEY and CDR2 is SVGAGI. The CDR3 loop spans 16 amino acids.

This clone was observed a few times. Here the CDR3 reads CASSRQGGTEAFF. The CDR3 bases are TGTGCCAGCAGTCGACAGGGGGGTACTGAAGCTTTCTTT. The gene calls are TRBV28 and TRBJ1-1; 9 nucleotides align to TRBD1. The CDR3 extends over 13 amino acids. CDR1 MDHEN and CDR2 SYDVKM come from the germline V gene. V lost 5 bases, J lost 5 bases, and 3 bases stayed unmatched.

J is TRBJ1-6 and V is TRBV28; TRBD1 matches 8 bases. Germline V lookup: CDR1 MDHEN, CDR2 SYDVKM. The trim removed 6 bases at V and 14 bases at J, leaving 12 bases unmatched. The CDR3 consists of 14 residues. CDR3 region: CASRITGGGRALHF. The CDR3 region has the DNA TGTGCCAGCAGAATAACAGGGGGAGGCCGAGCCCTCCACTTT.

V usage is TRBV7-3 and J usage is TRBJ1-6; 8 bases agree with TRBD1. Trimming cost V 4 bases and J 8 bases; bases outside gene matches: 4. The V gene's germline CDR1 is SGHTA and CDR2 FQGTGA. CDR3 size: 14 residues. CDR3 sequence: CASSSGQGHSPLHF. For the CDR3, the DNA is TGTGCCAGCAGCTCAGGACAGGGCCATTCACCCCTCCACTTT.

Concerning this clone itself: Other nucleotide sequences from this sample produce the same CDR3. This chain links TRBV27 with TRBJ2-1; possibly TRBD1 for D (6 bases). The CDR3 is made up of 13 amino acids. The V gene's germline CDR1 is MNHEY and CDR2 SMNVEV (reference sequence). Trimming shortened V by 2 bases and J by 5 bases, and 7 bases separated the two germline ends. CDR3 amino acids: CASSLGTHNEQFF. CDR3 nucleotide sequence: TGTGCCAGCAGTTTAGGGACACACAATGAGCAGTTCTTC.

This chain links TRBV19 with TRBJ2-7; a possible D gene is TRBD2 (5 bases). Trimming removed 6 bases from V and 8 bases from J, with 20 bases in between. This CDR3 region has 14 residues. The V gene's germline CDR1 is LNHDA and CDR2 SQIVND (reference sequence). CDR3 sequence: CASRLKSAGGQQYF. The CDR3 nucleotides are TGTGCCAGTAGACTCAAGTCGGCAGGAGGACAGCAGTACTTC.

The chain links TRBV27 to TRBJ2-7, with 7 bases identical to TRBD1. Germline-derived CDR1 and CDR2 are MNHEY and SMNVEV (reference sequence). With V trimmed by 4 bases and J by 3 bases, 9 bases remained unmatched. This CDR3 spans 15 amino acids. The chain's CDR3 is CASSSRTGYDYEQYF. In DNA form, the CDR3 reads TGTGCCAGCAGTTCCCGGACAGGATACGACTACGAGCAGTACTTC.

Notes on this clone: This sample also contains other DNA sequences that code for the same CDR3. The V call is TRBV28, the J call TRBJ2-7; tentatively, D is TRBD1 (6 bases). V dropped 10 bases and J dropped 4 bases, with 23 bases sitting between them. The CDR3 runs to 15 residues. The V gene's germline CDR1 is MDHEN and CDR2 SYDVKM. CDR3 in amino acids: CATMGSAGDGYEQYF. CDR3 nucleotides: TGTGCCACTATGGGCTCGGCAGGGGATGGGTACGAGCAGTACTTC.

This chain links TRBV5-1 with TRBJ2-1, with 7 positions matching TRBD2. The V gene's germline CDR1 is SGHRS and CDR2 YFSETQ. The CDR3 is made up of 15 amino acids. Trimming cost V 3 bases and J 4 bases; bases outside gene matches: 7. The CDR3 loop is CASSWRSGEYNEQFF. CDR3 in DNA: TGCGCCAGCAGCTGGCGCAGCGGGGAGTACAATGAGCAGTTCTTC.

The gene calls are TRBV28 and TRBJ1-1; no firm D call. The CDR3 covers 16 residues. Germline V gene sequence: CDR1 MDHEN, CDR2 SYDVKM. The V end lost 7 bases, the J end lost 1 base, and 19 bases lay between the germline ends. CDR3 coding DNA: TGTGCCAGCATCCCCTCCACCGGGGTTGCGAACACTGAAGCTTTCTTT. It is translated as CASIPSTGVANTEAFF.

The J gene is TRBJ2-5, the V gene TRBV6-5, with D tentatively TRBD1 (5 bases). Germline CDR1 MNHEY, CDR2 SVGAGI. V was cut by 4 bases and J by 2 bases, with 11 bases left in between. This CDR3 spans 14 amino acids. The CDR3 sequence: CASSSMTEQETQYF. CDR3 DNA: TGTGCCAGCAGTTCTATGACAGAACAAGAGACCCAGTACTTC.

The chain uses TRBV15 and TRBJ2-1, with 9 nucleotides matching TRBD2. V was clipped by 5 bases and J by 9 bases; unmatched bases: 11. The CDR3 extends over 15 amino acids. Germline CDR1 LNHNV, CDR2 YYDKDF (reference sequence). CDR3 in amino acids: CATSGGGGRAVEQFF. Here the CDR3 DNA reads TGTGCCACCAGCGGGGGCGGCGGGAGGGCCGTTGAGCAGTTCTTC.

The chain joins TRBV11-2 to TRBJ2-1, with 10 bases aligning to TRBD2. The CDR3 is made up of 14 amino acids. Germline CDR1 SGHAT, CDR2 FQNNGV. V dropped 6 bases and J dropped 4; count of bases not matched to a gene: 3. The CDR3, as DNA: TGTGCCAGCAGGGGGACTAGCGCATACAATGAGCAGTTCTTC. Protein product: CASRGTSAYNEQFF. Full variable domain (missing parts from reference TRBV11-2 and TRBJ2-1): EAGVAQSPRYKIIEKRQSVAFWCNPISGHATLYWYQQILGQGPKLLIQFQNNGVVDDSQLPKDRFSAERLKGVDSTLKIQPAKLEDSAVYLCASRGTSAYNEQFFGPGTRLTVL.

The chain couples TRBV5-1 to TRBJ2-1; 7 nucleotides match TRBD2. J lost 4 bases, V lost 4 bases, and 11 bases had no gene match. This CDR3 region has 16 residues. Germline V CDR1 and CDR2: SGHRS, YFSETQ. Here the CDR3 DNA reads TGCGCCAGCAGCCCCAGGCCGCGGGAGTTATACAATGAGCAGTTCTTC. This gives the protein CASSPRPRELYNEQFF.

This clone was detected only a few times. The gene calls are TRBV29-1 and TRBJ1-1; 11 positions match TRBD1. CDR3 length: 13 residues. Germline CDR1 SQVTM, CDR2 ANQGSEA. V was pared by 6 bases and J by 8 bases, with 8 bases of the junction left unmatched. Written as DNA, the CDR3 is TGCAGCGTCGTCGGGACAGGGGGAATAGAAGCTTTCTTT. Its protein is CSVVGTGGIEAFF.

This clone was seen many times. This sample includes further DNA sequences coding for the same CDR3. J is TRBJ1-2 and V is TRBV9, with 8 bases matching TRBD1. V dropped 3 bases and J dropped 8; count of bases not matched to a gene: 12. CDR1 SGDLS and CDR2 YYNGEE come from the germline V gene. The CDR3 is made up of 15 amino acids. CDR3 region: CASSAGATGVGGYTF. The CDR3 nucleotides read TGTGCCAGCAGCGCCGGGGCGACAGGGGTGGGGGGCTACACCTTC.

This chain uses TRBV27 with TRBJ2-2; D not certain. The V end was cut by 4 bases, the J end by 8 bases, with 20 bases between. The CDR3 covers 16 residues. Germline CDR1 and CDR2: MNHEY and SMNVEV (reference sequence). In nucleotides, the CDR3 is TGTGCCAGCAGTTCCTGGCTCCGGCGGCAGCAGGGGGAGCTGTTTTTT. Encoded protein: CASSSWLRRQQGELFF.

The V call is TRBV24-1, the J call TRBJ1-2, with no clear D. This CDR3 comprises 12 residues. Germline CDR1 reads KGHDR; CDR2 reads SFDVKD. V gave up 3 bases and J gave up 4 bases, with 5 bases separating them. The CDR3 sequence is CATSDEGYGYTF. The CDR3 DNA reads as TGTGCCACCAGTGATGAGGGCTATGGCTACACCTTC.